The sample holds one count of the clone carrying this T cell receptor (beta chain). These data belong to a study of blood T cell repertoires in COVID-19. Looking at the study overall: Acute and convalescent COVID-19 samples came from the United States, Italy and Spain.

Authors' processing steps: How many nucleated cells were present was estimated from reference gene primer amplification. The assay was immunoSEQ multiplex PCR, and TCRdb's table has in-frame clones only and misses some. V, J and clone size derive from that table, while D and trimming were established from the DNA sequence. The data show 37,000 or so clones, about 89% seen once. This TCR derives from a human donor in a cohort sampled during active COVID-19. Input material: peripheral blood.

The CDR3 DNA is TGTGCCACCAGCCACCCGCCCCCACTAGGTACAGATACGCAGTATTTT. This gives the protein CATSHPPPLGTDTQYF. The chain couples TRBV15 to TRBJ2-3; D possibly corresponds to TRBD2 (5 bases). Trimming stripped 5 bases from V and 3 bases from J, with 18 bases between. Germline V gene lookup returns CDR1 LNHNV and CDR2 YYDKDF (reference sequence). The CDR3 extends over 16 amino acids.